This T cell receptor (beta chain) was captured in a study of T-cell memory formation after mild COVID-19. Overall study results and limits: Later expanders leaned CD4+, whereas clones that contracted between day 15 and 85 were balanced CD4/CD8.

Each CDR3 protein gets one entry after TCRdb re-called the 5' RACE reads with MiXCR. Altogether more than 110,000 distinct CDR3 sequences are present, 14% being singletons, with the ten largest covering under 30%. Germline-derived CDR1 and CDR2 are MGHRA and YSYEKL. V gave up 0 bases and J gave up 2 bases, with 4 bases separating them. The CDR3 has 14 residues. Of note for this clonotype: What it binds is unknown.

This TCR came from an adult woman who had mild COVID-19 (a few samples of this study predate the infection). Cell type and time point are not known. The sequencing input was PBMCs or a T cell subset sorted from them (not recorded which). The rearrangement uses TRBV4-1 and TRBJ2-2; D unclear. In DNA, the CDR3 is TGCGCCAGCAGCCAAGATGGAAACACCGGGGAGCTGTTTTTT. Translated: CASSQDGNTGELFF.